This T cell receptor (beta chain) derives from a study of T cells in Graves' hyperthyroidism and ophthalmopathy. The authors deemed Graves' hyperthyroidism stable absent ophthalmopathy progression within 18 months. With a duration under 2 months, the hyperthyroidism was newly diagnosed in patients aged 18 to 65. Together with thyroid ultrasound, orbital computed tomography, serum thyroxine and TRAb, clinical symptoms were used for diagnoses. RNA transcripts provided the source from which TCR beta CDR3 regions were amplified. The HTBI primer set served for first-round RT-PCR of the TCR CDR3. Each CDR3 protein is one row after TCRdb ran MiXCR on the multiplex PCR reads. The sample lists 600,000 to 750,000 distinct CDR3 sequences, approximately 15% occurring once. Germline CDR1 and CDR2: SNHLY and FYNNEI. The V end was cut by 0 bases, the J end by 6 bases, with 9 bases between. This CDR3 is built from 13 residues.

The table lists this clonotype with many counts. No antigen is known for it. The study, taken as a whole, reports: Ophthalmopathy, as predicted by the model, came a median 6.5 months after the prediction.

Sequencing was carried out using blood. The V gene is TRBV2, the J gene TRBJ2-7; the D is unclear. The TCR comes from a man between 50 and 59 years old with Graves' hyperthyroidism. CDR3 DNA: TGTGCCAGCAGTGAAGCGCTTATTGGCGAGCAGTACTTC. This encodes CASSEALIGEQYF.